The T cell receptor beta chain under discussion was sequenced for a study of cytomegalovirus exposure and HLA in healthy donors (dated by TCRdb to 2017 to 2019). About the investigation overall: An earlier analysis of approximately 640 of the donors reported roughly 270 Gb of sequence data and about 100 million unique TCR beta sequences from some 180 million T cells. The study combined high-throughput TCR immunosequencing, statistical association of individual TCRs with disease status, and machine learning to predict cytomegalovirus infection status. On average, roughly 250,000 unique TCR beta nucleotide sequences were sequenced per donor among 398 genotyped donors of the cohort, with roughly 18% of those sequences being non-productive. Donor age, sex, ethnicity and CMV serostatus were compiled together with the repertoire data. In a later genetic analysis, genome-wide SNP genotypes for about 65% of the roughly 700 donors were used, and that subset was treated as a discovery cohort. All discovery cohort repertoires had been generated using a single sequencing platform. In the later analysis, no new phenotypic data were used to find candidate immune exposures; instead, reliance was placed on TCR beta sequences and their occurrence across donors. Of the 300 to 450 genotyped donors, approximately 83% fell in the genetic ancestry cluster associated with self-reported Caucasian donors. The aim of the study was to test whether cataloging public T cell receptors could identify signatures of past pathogen exposure. To study patterns of TCR occurrence, a later analysis re-analyzed previously published TCR beta repertoires from under 750 donors and added high-resolution HLA genotyping. The T cell repertoires of 666 subjects were profiled by immunosequencing and related to cytomegalovirus serostatus. Besides the first cohort of 550 to 750 subjects, a separate validation cohort made up of roughly 130 different subjects was used. An earlier analysis of nearly 600 of the donors applied high-throughput TCR beta sequencing to assess whether each TCR beta V gene segment acted as functional or pseudogenic. HLA typing covered class I and class II loci at four-digit resolution. About 280 gigabases of sequencing data and around 87 million unique TCR sequences were included in an early release covering roughly 600 HLA-typed donors. The number of typed donors differed by locus: about 620-630 for A, B, C, DRB1 and DQB1; 522 for DQA1; approximately 600 for DPA1; and about 450 for DPB1. Roughly 5 DR-DQ haplotypes were treated as single units for association and clustering because of strong linkage in the cohort.

CDR3 length: 15 amino acids, cysteine to phenylalanine. Here the CDR3 DNA is all that survives: 45 bases in frame from base 1. The junction carries 9 bases between V and J, which are trimmed by 1 base and 0 bases respectively. The germline V gene provides CDR1 LGHNA and CDR2 YSLEER. In the case of this clone: Its binding antigen is unknown. The sample holds no much larger clone one base away, and base qualities are not on file.

The cohort consisted of 600 or so healthy bone marrow donors. At the time of sampling, all cohort members were nominally healthy, though unrecorded immune exposures were likely present. The donor tested CMV seronegative and was one of the 352 seronegative cohort members. Each donor provided a peripheral blood sample, and peripheral blood mononuclear cells were used for TCR beta sequencing. The Qiagen DNeasy Blood Extraction Kit was used to extract genomic DNA from the blood cell samples. The method was the immunoSEQ multiplex PCR assay. The multiplex PCR relied on a mix of 60 forward primers for TCR Vbeta segments and 13 reverse primers for TCR Jbeta segments. Amplification of the CDR3 region of rearranged TCR beta genes was performed with a multiplex PCR assay on genomic DNA. On the Illumina HiSeq System, the amplified TCR beta libraries were sequenced as 87-base-pair reads. For the original study's pipeline: In a later analysis, some 80 million unique TCR beta chains were counted across the 690 or so repertoires, and roughly 11 million of these chains were shared by at least two donors. Raw reads were error-corrected and collapsed into unique sequences by a nearest-neighbor algorithm in which closely related sequences were merged to remove PCR and sequencing errors. Alignment of CDR3 sequences to IMGT reference sequences was used to assign V, D and J gene segments. For a sequence to be retained, at least a six-nucleotide match to both a V gene segment and a J gene segment was required. Rearrangements were classified as productive when the CDR3 lacked stop codons and remained in frame with V and J, and all other rearrangements were classified as non-productive. Following IMGT convention, CDR3 was defined as the stretch from the second conserved V-encoded cysteine up to the conserved J-encoded phenylalanine. Sequences without an unambiguous match to a single V gene segment were excluded from the earlier analysis of 450 to 650 of the donors. An earlier analysis of a few hundred of the donors called V segments functional above 56.7% productive rearrangements and segregating when the between-donor standard deviation exceeded 5%. A statistical classification framework was developed to diagnose cytomegalovirus status using the catalog of TCR beta chain sequences. In a later analysis, V and J genes were assigned by comparing TCR nucleotide sequences against IMGT/GENE-DB human TR gene sequences. The TCRdist pipeline was used in a later analysis to assign CDR3 sequences and most-parsimonious VDJ recombination scenarios. In a later analysis, each TCR beta chain was defined by its CDR3 amino acid sequence together with its V-gene family, and reads lacking a unique V-gene family were excluded. As a way to deal with suspected cross-contamination and a sequencing artifact, a later analysis dropped 450 to 600 nucleotide sequences that were highly shared and had low generation probability. In a later analysis, a clonal expansion index for each public chain was calculated from normalized within-repertoire ranks of inferred template counts. In a later analysis, generation probabilities were computed using a VDJ recombination model fitted to out-of-frame rearrangements, and the results were checked against IGoR. A later analysis scored TCR-TCR, TCR-HLA and TCR-CMV co-occurrence with hypergeometric tests, applying a repertoire-size bias correction to TCR pairs. False discovery rates were estimated in a later analysis by permuting HLA or CMV assignments 20 times. In a later analysis, co-occurring TCRs were grouped with DBSCAN, and TCRdist sequence similarity was added when clustering was performed within HLA-allele-positive subsets. Repertoires with fewer than 30,000 or more than 120,000 public chains, plus five repertoires with anomalous nucleotide sharing, were excluded from co-occurrence clustering. TCRdb's version of the immuneACCESS table is confined to in-frame rearrangements and falls short of the full clone set. An unresolved V gene accounts for under half of the shortfall where checked; the remainder is of unknown origin. The V and J calls and clone size come from that table; D and trimming were worked out from the DNA. This sample gives 140,000 or so clones in total; over 80% of them show up just once. The ten top clones hold roughly 3.4% of the sample.

The paper's findings and limits, for the study overall: Most TCR sequences were seen in very few donors, while some public TCRs were found in many individuals. A later analysis associated 17,000 or so TCR beta sequences with specific HLA alleles at a false discovery rate of 0.05. In a later analysis, HLA-associated TCR beta chains showed more clonal expansion and lower generation probabilities than non-associated chains that were equally common. A few of the identified cytomegalovirus-associated TCR beta chains were confirmed in vitro to be specific for cytomegalovirus antigens. CMV serostatus was the only immune exposure information available for the cohort. In a later genetic analysis, fewer N-insertions in productive TCRs were reported among donors in an Asian-associated ancestry cluster than the roughly 700-donor mean. Broadly in line with IMGT annotations, most TCR beta V segments showed up in productive rearrangements about 87% or about 30% of the time in an earlier analysis of about 500 of the donors. A later analysis reported that several top co-occurrence clusters appeared linked to parvovirus B19, influenza, CMV and Epstein-Barr virus. In the study, 150 to 200 TCR beta chains were listed as associated with cytomegalovirus. V-gene and J-gene trimming of TCR beta chains was associated with a missense DCLRE1C variant in a later genetic analysis, and the association was replicated in an independent cohort. Because HLA typing was missing for some donors at each locus, association tests included only the typed subset. Only TCR beta chains were sequenced in this cohort, and the absence of alpha or paired-chain data limited detectable features. In a later analysis, the rate of TCR association differed among HLA loci, with DRB1 alleles having the most associated TCRs and HLA-C alleles having the fewest. According to the authors, the approach could potentially be generalized to other disease states and immunological phenotypes. A further reported finding was that TCR beta sequences accurately predicted the HLA-A and HLA-B alleles for most subjects in the first cohort. Correlated functional status among segregating V segments might reflect linkage disequilibrium, but an unknown experimental factor could not be ruled out. When HLA alleles, especially DR and DQ, strongly co-occurred, TCR associations were difficult to assign to individual alleles. In a later analysis, most CMV-associated TCR beta chains were found to appear HLA-restricted, with HLA associations seemingly driven largely by CMV exposure. Presence/absence analyses assumed roughly uniform sequencing depth across donors, an assumption that may not hold. Because the 87-base-pair reads could not distinguish some IMGT-functional V segments, including TRBV6-2 and TRBV6-3, those segments were excluded. The classifier was reported to diagnose cytomegalovirus status with high specificity and sensitivity in both the original cohort and the validation cohort. A cluster of highly shared sequence variants was judged likely to represent a technical artifact of the sequencing pipeline. Approximately 18 rarely observed V segments, including chromosome 9 orphons, were excluded from the earlier analysis of 550 to 700 of the donors because counts were too low.

This clonotype originated in a male donor in good health and CMV-seronegative. Sequencing was performed on PBMCs. This chain is built from TRBV4-3 and TRBJ1-1; the D region possibly corresponds to TRBD1 (5 bases align). This receptor carries the CDR3 CASSQGTTLNTEAFF. At the DNA level, the sequence is TGCGCCAGCAGCCAAGGGACAACCCTGAACACTGAAGCTTTCTTT.